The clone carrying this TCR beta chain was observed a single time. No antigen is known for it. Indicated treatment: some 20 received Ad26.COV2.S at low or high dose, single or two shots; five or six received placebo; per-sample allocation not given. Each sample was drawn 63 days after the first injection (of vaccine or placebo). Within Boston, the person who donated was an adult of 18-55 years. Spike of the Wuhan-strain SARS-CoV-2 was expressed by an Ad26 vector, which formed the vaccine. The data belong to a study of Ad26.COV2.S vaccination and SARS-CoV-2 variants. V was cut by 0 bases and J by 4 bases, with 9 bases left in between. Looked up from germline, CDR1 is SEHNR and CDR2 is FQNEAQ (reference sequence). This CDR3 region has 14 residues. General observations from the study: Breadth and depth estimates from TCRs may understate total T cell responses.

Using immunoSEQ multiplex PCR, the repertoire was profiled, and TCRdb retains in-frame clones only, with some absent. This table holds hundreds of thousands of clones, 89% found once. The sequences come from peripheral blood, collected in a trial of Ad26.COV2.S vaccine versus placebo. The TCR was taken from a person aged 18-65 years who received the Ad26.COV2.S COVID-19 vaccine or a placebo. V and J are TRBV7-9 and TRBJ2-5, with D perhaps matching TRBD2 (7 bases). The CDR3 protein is CASSLAGGPETQYF. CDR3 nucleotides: TGTGCCAGCAGCTTAGCGGGGGGGCCAGAGACCCAGTACTTC.